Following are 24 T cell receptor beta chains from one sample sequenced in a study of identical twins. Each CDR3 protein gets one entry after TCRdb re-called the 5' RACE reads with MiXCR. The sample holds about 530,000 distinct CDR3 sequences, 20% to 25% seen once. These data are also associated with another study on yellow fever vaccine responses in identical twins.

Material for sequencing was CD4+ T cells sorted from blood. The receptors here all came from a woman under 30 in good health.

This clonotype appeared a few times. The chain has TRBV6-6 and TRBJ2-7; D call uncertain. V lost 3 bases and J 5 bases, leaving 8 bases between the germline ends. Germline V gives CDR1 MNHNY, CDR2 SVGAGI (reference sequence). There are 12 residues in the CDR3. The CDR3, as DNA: TGTGCCAGCAGTTATCCTCTGGACGAGCAGTACTTC. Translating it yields CASSYPLDEQYF.

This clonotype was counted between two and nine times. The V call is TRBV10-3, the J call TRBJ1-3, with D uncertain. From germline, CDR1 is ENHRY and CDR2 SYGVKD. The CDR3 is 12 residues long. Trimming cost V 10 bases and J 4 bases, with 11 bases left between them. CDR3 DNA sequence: TGTGCCAACAGCCAGTTAGGAAACACCATATATTTT. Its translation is CANSQLGNTIYF.

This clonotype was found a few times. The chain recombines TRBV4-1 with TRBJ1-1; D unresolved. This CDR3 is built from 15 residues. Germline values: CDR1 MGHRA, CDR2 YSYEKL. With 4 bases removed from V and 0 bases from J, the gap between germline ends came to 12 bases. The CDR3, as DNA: TGCGCCAGCAGCCCCTATTCGGGAATGAACACTGAAGCTTTCTTT. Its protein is CASSPYSGMNTEAFF.

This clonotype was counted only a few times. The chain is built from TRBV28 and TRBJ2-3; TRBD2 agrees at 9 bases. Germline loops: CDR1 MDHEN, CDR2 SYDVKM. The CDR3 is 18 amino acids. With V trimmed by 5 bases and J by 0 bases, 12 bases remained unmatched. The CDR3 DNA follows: TGTGCCAGCAGTCTTCTAGCGGGGAAAACCTCTAGCACAGATACGCAGTATTTT. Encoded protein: CASSLLAGKTSSTDTQYF.

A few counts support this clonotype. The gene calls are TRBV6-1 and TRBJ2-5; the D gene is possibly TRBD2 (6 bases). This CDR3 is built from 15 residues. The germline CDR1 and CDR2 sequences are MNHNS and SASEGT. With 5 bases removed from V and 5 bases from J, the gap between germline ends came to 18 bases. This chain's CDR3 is CASSNTDGGWETQYF. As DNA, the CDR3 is TGTGCCAGCAGTAATACGGATGGGGGGTGGGAGACCCAGTACTTC.

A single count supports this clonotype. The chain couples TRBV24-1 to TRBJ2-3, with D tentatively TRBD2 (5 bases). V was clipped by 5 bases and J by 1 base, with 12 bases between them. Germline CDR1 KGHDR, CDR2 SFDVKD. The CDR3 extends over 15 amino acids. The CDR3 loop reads CATSVRTGGTDTQYF. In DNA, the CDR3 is TGTGCCACCAGTGTTCGGACTGGGGGCACAGATACGCAGTATTTT.

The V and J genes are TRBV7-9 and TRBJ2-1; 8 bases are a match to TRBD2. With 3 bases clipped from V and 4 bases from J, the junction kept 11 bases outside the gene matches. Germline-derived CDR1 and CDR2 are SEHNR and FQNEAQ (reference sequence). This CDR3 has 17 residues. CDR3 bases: TGTGCCAGCAGCTTGACCCCGCTAGCGGGCCGTTACAATGAGCAGTTCTTC. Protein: CASSLTPLAGRYNEQFF. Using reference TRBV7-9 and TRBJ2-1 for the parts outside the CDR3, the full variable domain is DTGVSQNPRHKITKRGQNVTFRCDPISEHNRLYWYRQTLGQGPEFLTYFQNEAQLEKSRLLSDRFSAERPKGSFSTLEIQRTEQGDSAMYLCASSLTPLAGRYNEQFFGPGTRLTVL.

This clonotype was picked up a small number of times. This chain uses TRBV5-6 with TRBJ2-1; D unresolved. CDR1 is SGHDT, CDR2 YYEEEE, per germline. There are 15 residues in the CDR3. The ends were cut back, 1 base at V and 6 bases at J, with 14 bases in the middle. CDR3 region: CASSLYTPILNEQFF. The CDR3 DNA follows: TGTGCCAGCAGCTTGTATACACCCATCCTCAATGAGCAGTTCTTC.

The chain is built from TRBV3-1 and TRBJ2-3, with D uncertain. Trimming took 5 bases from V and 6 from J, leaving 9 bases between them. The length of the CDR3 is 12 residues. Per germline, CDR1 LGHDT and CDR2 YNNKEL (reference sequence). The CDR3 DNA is TGTGCCAGCAGCTCCCTTTGGGATACGCAGTATTTT. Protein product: CASSSLWDTQYF.

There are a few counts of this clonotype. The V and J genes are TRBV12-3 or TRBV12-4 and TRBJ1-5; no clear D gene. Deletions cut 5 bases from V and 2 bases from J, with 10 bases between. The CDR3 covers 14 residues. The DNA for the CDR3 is TGTGCCAGCAGTACCGGTAGCGGCAATCAGCCCCAGCATTTT. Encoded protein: CASSTGSGNQPQHF.

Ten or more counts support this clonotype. The CDR3 DNA sequence: TGCGCCAGCAGCTCCCTTATTGGCACAGATACGCAGTATTTT. This codes for CASSSLIGTDTQYF. The gene calls are TRBV5-1 and TRBJ2-3; D call uncertain. The CDR3 extends over 14 amino acids. Trimming pared 3 bases from V and 1 base from J, leaving 9 bases between. CDR1 and CDR2 from the germline V gene are SGHRS and YFSETQ.

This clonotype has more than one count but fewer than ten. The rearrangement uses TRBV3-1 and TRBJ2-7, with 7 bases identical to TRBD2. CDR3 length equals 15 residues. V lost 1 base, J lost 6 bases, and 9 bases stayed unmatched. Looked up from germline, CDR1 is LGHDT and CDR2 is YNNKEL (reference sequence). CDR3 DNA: TGTGCCAGCAGCCAAGGAGCGGGGATAGGTGGCGAGCAGTACGTC. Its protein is CASSQGAGIGGEQYV.

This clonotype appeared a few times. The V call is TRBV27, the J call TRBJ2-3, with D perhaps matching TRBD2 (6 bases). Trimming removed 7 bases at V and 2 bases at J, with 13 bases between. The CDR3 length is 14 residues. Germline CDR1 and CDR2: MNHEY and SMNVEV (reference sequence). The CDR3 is CASMDRRVTDTQYF. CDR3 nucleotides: TGTGCCAGCATGGACCGGAGGGTCACAGATACGCAGTATTTT.

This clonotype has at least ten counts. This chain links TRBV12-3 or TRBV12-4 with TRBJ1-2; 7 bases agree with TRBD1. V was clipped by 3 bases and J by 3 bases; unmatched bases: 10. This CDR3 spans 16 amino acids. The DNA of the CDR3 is TGTGCCAGCAGTTTTCAAGATAGGGACAGATACTATGGCTACACCTTC. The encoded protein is CASSFQDRDRYYGYTF.

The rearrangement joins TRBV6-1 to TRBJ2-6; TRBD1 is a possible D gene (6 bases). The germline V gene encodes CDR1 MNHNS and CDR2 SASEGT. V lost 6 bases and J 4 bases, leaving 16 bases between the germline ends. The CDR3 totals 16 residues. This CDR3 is CASSKDRGSGANVLTF. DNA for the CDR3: TGTGCCAGCAGCAAAGATAGGGGGTCAGGGGCCAACGTCCTGACTTTC.

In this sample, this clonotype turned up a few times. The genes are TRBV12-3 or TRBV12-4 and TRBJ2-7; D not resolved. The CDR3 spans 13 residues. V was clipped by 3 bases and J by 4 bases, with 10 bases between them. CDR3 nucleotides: TGTGCCAGCAGTTTGGGTAGATGGTACGAGCAGTACTTC. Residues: CASSLGRWYEQYF.

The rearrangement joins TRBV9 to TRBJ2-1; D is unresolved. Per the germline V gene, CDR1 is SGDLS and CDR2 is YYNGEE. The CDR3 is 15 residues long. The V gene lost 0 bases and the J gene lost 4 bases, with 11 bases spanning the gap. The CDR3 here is CASSVAKNTYNEQFF. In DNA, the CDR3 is TGTGCCAGCAGCGTAGCAAAAAATACATACAATGAGCAGTTCTTC. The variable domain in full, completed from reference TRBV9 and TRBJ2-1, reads DSGVTQTPKHLITATGQRVTLRCSPRSGDLSVYWYQQSLDQGLQFLIQYYNGEERAKGNILERFSAQQFPDLHSELNLSSLELGDSALYFCASSVAKNTYNEQFFGPGTRLTVL.

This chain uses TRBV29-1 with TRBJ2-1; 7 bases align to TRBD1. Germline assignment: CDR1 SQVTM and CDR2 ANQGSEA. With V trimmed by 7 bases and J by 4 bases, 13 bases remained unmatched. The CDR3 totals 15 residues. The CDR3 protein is CSAFARDRGYNEQFF. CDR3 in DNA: TGCAGCGCCTTTGCCCGGGACAGAGGATACAATGAGCAGTTCTTC.

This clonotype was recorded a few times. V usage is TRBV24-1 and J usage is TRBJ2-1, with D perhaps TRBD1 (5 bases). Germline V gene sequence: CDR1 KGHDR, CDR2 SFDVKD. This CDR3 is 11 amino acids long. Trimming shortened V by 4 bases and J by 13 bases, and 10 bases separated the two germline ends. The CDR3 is CATSDARGQFF. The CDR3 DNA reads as TGTGCCACCAGTGACGCTAGGGGTCAGTTCTTC.

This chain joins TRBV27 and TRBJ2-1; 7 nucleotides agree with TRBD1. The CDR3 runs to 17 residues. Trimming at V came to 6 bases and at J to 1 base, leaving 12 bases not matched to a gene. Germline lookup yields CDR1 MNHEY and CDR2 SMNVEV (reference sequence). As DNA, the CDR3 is TGTGCCAGCAGACCGCTAGGGACAGCTTTATCCTACAATGAGCAGTTCTTC. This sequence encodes CASRPLGTALSYNEQFF.

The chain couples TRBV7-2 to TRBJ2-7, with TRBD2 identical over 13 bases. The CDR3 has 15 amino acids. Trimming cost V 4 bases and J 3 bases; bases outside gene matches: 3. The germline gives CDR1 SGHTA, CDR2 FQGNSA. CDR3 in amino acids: CASSYRTSGSYEQYF. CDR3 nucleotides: TGTGCCAGCAGCTACCGGACTAGCGGGAGCTACGAGCAGTACTTC.

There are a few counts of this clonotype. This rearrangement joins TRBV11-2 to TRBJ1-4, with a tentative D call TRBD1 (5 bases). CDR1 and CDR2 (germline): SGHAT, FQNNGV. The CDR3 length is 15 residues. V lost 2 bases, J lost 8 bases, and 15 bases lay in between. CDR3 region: CASSLNPQGGEKLFF. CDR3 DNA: TGTGCCAGCAGCTTAAATCCCCAGGGAGGCGAAAAACTGTTTTTT. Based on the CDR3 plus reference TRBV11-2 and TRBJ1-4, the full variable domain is EAGVAQSPRYKIIEKRQSVAFWCNPISGHATLYWYQQILGQGPKLLIQFQNNGVVDDSQLPKDRFSAERLKGVDSTLKIQPAKLEDSAVYLCASSLNPQGGEKLFFGSGTQLSVL.

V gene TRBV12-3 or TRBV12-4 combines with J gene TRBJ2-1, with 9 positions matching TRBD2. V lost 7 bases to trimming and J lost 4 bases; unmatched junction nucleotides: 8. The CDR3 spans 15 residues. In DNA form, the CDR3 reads TGTGCCAGCACCCCGGCGGGAGGGGCTTACAATGAGCAGTTCTTC. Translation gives CASTPAGGAYNEQFF.

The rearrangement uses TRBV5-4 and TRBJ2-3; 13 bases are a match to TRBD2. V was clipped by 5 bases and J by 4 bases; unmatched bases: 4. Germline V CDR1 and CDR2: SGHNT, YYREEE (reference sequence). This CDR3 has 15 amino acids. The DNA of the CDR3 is TGTGCCAGCAGTCGGACTAGCGGGAGCCCAGATACGCAGTATTTT. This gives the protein CASSRTSGSPDTQYF.